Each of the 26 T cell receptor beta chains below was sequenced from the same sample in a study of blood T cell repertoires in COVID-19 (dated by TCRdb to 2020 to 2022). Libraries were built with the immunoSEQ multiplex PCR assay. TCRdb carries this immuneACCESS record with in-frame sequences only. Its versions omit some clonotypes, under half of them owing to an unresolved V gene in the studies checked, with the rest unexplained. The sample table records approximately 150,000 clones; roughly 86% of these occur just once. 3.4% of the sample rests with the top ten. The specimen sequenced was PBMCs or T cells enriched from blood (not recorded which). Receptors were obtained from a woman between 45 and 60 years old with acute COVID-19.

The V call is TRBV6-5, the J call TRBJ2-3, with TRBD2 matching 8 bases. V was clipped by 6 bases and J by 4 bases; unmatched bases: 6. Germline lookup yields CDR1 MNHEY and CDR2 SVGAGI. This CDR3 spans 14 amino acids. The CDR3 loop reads CASRSSGRPDTQYF. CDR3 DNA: TGTGCCAGCAGATCTAGCGGGCGGCCAGATACGCAGTATTTT.

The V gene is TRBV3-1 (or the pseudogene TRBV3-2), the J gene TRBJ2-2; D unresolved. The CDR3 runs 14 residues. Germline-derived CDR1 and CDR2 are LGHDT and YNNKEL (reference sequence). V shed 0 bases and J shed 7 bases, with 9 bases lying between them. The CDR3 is CASSQDVTLGELFF. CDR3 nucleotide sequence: TGTGCCAGCAGCCAAGATGTAACTCTCGGGGAGCTGTTTTTT.

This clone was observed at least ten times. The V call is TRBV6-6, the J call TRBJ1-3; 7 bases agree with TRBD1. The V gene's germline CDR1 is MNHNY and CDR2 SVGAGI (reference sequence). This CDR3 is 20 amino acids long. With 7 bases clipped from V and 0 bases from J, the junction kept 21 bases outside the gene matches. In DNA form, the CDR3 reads TGTGCCAGCATTCGCAGGGGGGTACTGGGCCAAACGAGCTCTGGAAACACCATATATTTT. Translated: CASIRRGVLGQTSSGNTIYF.

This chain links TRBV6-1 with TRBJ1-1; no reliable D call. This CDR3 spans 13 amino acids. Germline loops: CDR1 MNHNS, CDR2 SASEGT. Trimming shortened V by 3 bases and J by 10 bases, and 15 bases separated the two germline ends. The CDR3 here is CASSDHDKMGAFF. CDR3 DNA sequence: TGTGCCAGCAGTGACCACGACAAAATGGGAGCTTTCTTT.

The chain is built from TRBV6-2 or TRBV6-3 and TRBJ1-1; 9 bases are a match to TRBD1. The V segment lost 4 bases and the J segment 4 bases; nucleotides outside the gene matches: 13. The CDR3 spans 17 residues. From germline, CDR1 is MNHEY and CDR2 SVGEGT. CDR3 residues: CASSSNRGPTLSTEAFF. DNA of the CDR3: TGTGCCAGCAGTTCGAACAGGGGGCCTACCCTTAGCACTGAAGCTTTCTTT.

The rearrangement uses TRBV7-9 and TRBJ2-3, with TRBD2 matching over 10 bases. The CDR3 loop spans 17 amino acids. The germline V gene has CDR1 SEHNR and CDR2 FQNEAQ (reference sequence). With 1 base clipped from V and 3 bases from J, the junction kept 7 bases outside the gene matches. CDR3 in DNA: TGTGCCAGCAGCTTAGGGTCTAGCGGGAGTCGGACAGATACGCAGTATTTT. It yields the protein CASSLGSSGSRTDTQYF.

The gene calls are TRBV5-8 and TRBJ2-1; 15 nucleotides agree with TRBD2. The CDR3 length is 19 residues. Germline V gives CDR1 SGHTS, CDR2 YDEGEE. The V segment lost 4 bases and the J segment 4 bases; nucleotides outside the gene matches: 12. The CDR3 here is CASSPRTSGRARGYNEQFF. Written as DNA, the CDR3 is TGTGCCAGCAGCCCCCGGACTAGCGGGAGGGCCCGGGGGTACAATGAGCAGTTCTTC.

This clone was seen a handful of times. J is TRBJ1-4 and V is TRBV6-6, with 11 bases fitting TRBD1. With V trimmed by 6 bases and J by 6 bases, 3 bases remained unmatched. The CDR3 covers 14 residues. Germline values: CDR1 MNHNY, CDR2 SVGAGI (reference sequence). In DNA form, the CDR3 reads TGTGCCAGCAGCCCGGGACAGGGGGATGAAAAACTGTTTTTT. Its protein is CASSPGQGDEKLFF.

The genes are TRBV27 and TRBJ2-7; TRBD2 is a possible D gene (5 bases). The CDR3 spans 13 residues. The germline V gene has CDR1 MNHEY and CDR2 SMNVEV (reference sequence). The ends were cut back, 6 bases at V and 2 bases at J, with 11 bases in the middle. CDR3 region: CASSHDYAYEQYF. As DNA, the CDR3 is TGTGCCAGCAGCCACGACTACGCCTACGAGCAGTACTTC.

The CDR3 DNA follows: TGTGCCAGCAGTGAATATTCGGCGGCAGCTAATTCACCCCTCCACTTT. This codes for CASSEYSAAANSPLHF. J is TRBJ1-6 and V is TRBV25-1; no clear D. From germline, CDR1 is MGHDK and CDR2 SYGVNS. Trimming stripped 0 bases from V and 6 bases from J, with 12 bases between. CDR3 length: 16 amino acids.

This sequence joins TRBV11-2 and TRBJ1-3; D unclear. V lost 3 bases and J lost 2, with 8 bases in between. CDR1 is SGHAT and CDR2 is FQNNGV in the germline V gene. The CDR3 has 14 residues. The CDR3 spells CASSFRSTGNTIYF. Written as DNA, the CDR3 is TGTGCCAGCAGCTTTAGGAGCACTGGAAACACCATATATTTT.

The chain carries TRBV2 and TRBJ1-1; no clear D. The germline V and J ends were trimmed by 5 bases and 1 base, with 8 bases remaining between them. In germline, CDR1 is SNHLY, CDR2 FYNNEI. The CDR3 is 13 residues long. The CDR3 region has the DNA TGTGCCAGCAGTACCCGGTGGAACACTGAAGCTTTCTTT. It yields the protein CASSTRWNTEAFF.

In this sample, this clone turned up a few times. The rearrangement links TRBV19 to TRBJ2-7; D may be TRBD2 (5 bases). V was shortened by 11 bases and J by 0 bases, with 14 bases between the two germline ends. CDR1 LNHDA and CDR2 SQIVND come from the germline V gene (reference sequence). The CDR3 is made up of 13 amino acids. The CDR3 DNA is TGTGCCGCCAGTAGGGAGATCTCCTACGAGCAGTACTTC. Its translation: CAASREISYEQYF. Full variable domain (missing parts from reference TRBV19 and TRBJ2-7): DGGITQSPKYLFRKEGQNVTLSCEQNLNHDAMYWYRQDPGQGLRLIYYSQIVNDFQKGDIAEGYSVSREKKESFPLTVTSAQKNPTAFYLCAASREISYEQYFGPGTRLTVT.

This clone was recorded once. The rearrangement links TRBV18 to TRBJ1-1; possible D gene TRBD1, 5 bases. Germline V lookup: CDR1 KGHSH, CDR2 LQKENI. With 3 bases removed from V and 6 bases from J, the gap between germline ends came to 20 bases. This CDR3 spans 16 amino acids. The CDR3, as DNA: TGTGCCAGCTCACCCTTGAGCGATGACGGGGGAGCTGAAGCTTTCTTT. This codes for CASSPLSDDGGAEAFF.

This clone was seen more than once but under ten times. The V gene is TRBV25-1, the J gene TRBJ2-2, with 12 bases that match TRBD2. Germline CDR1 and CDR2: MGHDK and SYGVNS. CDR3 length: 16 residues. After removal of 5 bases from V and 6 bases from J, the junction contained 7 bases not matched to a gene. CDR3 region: CASSTWTSGMPGELFF. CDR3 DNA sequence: TGTGCCAGCAGTACGTGGACTAGCGGGATGCCCGGGGAGCTGTTTTTT.

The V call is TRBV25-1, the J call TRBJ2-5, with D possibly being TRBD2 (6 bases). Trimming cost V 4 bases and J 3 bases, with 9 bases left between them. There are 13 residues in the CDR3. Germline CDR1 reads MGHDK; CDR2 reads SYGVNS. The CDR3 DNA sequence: TGTGCCAGCAGTGTACCGGGAGAAGAGACCCAGTACTTC. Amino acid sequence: CASSVPGEETQYF.

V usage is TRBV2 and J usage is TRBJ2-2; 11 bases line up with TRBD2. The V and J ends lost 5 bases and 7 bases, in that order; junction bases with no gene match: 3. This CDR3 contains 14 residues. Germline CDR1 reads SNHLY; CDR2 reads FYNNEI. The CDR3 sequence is CASSSTSGVGELFF. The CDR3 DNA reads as TGTGCCAGCAGTTCGACTAGCGGGGTCGGGGAGCTGTTTTTT.

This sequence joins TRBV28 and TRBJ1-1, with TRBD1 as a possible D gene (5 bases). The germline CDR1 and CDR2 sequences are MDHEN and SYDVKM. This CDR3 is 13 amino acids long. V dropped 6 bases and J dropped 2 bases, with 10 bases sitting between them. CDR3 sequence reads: CASRPTVNTEAFF. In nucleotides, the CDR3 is TGTGCCAGCAGACCGACAGTAAACACTGAAGCTTTCTTT.

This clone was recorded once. This CDR3 reads CASRLTEGTAEAFF. The DNA for the CDR3 is TGTGCCAGCAGACTAACAGAGGGCACGGCTGAAGCTTTCTTT. The genes are TRBV7-8 and TRBJ1-1; no clear D gene. CDR1 is SGHVS, CDR2 FQNEAQ, per germline. This CDR3 has 14 amino acids. V gave up 6 bases and J gave up 6 bases, with 17 bases separating them.

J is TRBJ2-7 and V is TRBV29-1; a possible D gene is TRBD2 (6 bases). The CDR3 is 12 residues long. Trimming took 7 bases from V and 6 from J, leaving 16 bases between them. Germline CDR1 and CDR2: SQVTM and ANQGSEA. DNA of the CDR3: TGCAGCGGGGGACTCAGCGATGCCGAGCAGTACTTC. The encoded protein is CSGGLSDAEQYF.

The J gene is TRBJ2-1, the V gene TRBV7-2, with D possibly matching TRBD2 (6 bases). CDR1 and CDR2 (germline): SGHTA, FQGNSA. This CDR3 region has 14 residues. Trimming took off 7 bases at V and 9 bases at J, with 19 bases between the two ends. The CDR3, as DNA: TGTGCCAGCACCAGCTATCTTCGCGGGGCTGAGCAGTTCTTC. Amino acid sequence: CASTSYLRGAEQFF.

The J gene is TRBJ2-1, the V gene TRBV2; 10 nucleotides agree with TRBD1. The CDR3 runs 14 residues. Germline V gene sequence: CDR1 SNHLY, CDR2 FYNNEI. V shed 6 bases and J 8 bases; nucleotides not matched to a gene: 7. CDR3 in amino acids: CASRRTGGHHEQFF. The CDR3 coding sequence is TGTGCCAGCAGACGGACAGGGGGGCACCATGAGCAGTTCTTC. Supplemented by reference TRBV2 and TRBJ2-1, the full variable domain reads EPEVTQTPSHQVTQMGQEVILRCVPISNHLYFYWYRQILGQKVEFLVSFYNNEISEKSEIFDDQFSVERPDGSNFTLKIRSTKLEDSAMYFCASRRTGGHHEQFFGPGTRLTVL.

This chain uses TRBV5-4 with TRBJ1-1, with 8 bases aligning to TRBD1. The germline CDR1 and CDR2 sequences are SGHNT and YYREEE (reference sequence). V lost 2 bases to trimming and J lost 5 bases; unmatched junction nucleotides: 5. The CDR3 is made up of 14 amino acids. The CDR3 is CASSFQGAQTEAFF. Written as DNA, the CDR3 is TGTGCCAGCAGCTTCCAGGGGGCGCAAACTGAAGCTTTCTTT. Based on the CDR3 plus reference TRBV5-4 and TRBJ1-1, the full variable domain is ETGVTQSPTHLIKTRGQQVTLRCSSQSGHNTVSWYQQALGQGPQFIFQYYREEENGRGNFPPRFSGLQFPNYSSELNVNALELDDSALYLCASSFQGAQTEAFFGQGTRLTVV.

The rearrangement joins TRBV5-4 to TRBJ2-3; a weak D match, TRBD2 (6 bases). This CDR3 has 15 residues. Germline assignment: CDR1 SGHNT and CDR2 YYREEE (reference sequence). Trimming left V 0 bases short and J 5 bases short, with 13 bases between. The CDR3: CASSLDASAEDTQYF. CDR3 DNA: TGTGCCAGCAGCTTGGATGCTAGCGCGGAAGATACGCAGTATTTT.

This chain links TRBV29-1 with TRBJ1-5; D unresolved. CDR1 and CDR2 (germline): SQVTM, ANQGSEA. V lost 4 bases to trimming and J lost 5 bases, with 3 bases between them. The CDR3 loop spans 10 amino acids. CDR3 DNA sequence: TGCAGCGTTGGAGATCAGCCCCAGCATTTT. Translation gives CSVGDQPQHF.

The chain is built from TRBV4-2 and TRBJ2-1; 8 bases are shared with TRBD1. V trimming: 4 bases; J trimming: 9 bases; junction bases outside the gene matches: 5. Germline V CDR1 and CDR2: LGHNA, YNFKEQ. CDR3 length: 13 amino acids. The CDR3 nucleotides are TGTGCCAGCAGCCGAACGACAGGGGTTGAGCAGTTCTTC. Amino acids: CASSRTTGVEQFF.